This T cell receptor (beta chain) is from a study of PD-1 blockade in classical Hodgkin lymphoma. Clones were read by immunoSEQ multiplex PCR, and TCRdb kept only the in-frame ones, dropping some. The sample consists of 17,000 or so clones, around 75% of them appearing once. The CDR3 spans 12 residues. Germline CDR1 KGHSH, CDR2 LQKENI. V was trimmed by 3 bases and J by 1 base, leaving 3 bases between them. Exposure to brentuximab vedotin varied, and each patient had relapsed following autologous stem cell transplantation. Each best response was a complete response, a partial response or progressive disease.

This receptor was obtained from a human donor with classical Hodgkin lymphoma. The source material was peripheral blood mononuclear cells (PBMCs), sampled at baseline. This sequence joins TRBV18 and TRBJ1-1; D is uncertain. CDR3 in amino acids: CASSPANTEAFF. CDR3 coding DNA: TGTGCCAGCTCACCGGCGAACACTGAAGCTTTCTTT. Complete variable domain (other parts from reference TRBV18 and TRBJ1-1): NAGVMQNPRHLVRRRGQEARLRCSPMKGHSHVYWYRQLPEEGLKFMVYLQKENIIDESGMPKERFSAEFPKEGPSILRIQQVVRGDSAAYFCASSPANTEAFFGQGTRLTVV.